The rows below give T cell receptor beta chains drawn from one sample of a study of blood T cells in healthy people across ages. TCRdb passed the 5' RACE reads through MiXCR, listing each CDR3 protein once. The sample shows hundreds of thousands of distinct CDR3 sequences, 46% of them seen only once. Specimen: blood. These receptor sequences come from a man older than 75 in good health. Each CDR3 is given with its conserved first and last residue. A D gene is named only where the DNA matches it firmly. The size entry is marked missing in some rows and otherwise reads once, few, many or a size class.

d_call	v_call	j_call	clone_size	cdr3_nt	cdr3_aa
TRBD1	TRBV7-2	TRBJ1-2	NA	TGTGCCAGCAGCCGACAGGGCGTGGACTATGGCTACACCTTC	CASSRQGVDYGYTF
NA	TRBV7-2	TRBJ1-2	many	TGTGCCAGCAGCTTTTCGGGGGACGTCTATGGCTACACCTTC	CASSFSGDVYGYTF
NA	TRBV21-1	TRBJ2-5	few	TGTGAGTGGGAGACCCAGTACTTC	CEWETQYF
NA	TRBV20-1	TRBJ2-7	NA	TGCAGTGCTAGTCAGGGGGGGCCAAACGAGCAGTACTTC	CSASQGGPNEQYF
NA	TRBV12-3/TRBV12-4	TRBJ2-7	NA	TGTGCCAGCAGTTTCGGCGGACAAAACGAGCAGTACTTC	CASSFGGQNEQYF
NA	TRBV4-2	TRBJ2-7	few	TGTGCCAGCAGCCAAGGGGGGCGGGACAGCTCCTACGAGCAGTACTTC	CASSQGGRDSSYEQYF
NA	TRBV29-1	TRBJ1-2	NA	TGCAGCTCCCGAGAAGGGGATGGCTACACCTTC	CSSREGDGYTF
TRBD1	TRBV27	TRBJ1-1	NA	TGTGCCAGCAGGACCCGGGACAGGGTATCAAGGGTGAACACTGAAGCTTTCTTT	CASRTRDRVSRVNTEAFF
TRBD1	TRBV12-3/TRBV12-4	TRBJ1-5	NA	TGTGCCAGCAGTTTGAGGACAGGGGGTACAAAGGATCAGCCCCGACATTTT	CASSLRTGGTKDQPRHF
NA	TRBV28	TRBJ1-2	many	TGTGCCAGCAGCCCCCCGAGGGCTTCAGGCTACACCTTC	CASSPPRASGYTF
NA	TRBV4-3	TRBJ2-1	NA	TGCGCCAGCAGCCAAGATCGTACGGACTACCTTAATGAGCAGTTCTTC	CASSQDRTDYLNEQFF
NA	TRBV9	TRBJ1-4	NA	TGTGCCAGCAGCGTAGGGGGATTTGGACTTGCAACTAATGAAAAACTGTTTTTT	CASSVGGFGLATNEKLFF
NA	TRBV6-6	TRBJ1-2	NA	TGTGCCAGCAGGTATGGGGGCTCAGGCTATGGCTACACCTTC	CASRYGGSGYGYTF
TRBD1	TRBV5-1	TRBJ1-6	NA	TGCGCCAGCAGCTTGTCAACGGACAGGGCGATTTCACCCCTCCACTTT	CASSLSTDRAISPLHF
TRBD1	TRBV28	TRBJ1-2	NA	TGTGCCAGCAGTTCCCAGACAGGGCCTAACTATGGCTACACCTTC	CASSSQTGPNYGYTF
NA	TRBV12-3/TRBV12-4	TRBJ2-1	few	TGTGCCAGCAGTTTTTGGCTAGCGCAGGACAATGAGCAGTTCTTC	CASSFWLAQDNEQFF
TRBD1	TRBV2	TRBJ2-1	few	TGTGCCAGCAGTGGGACAGGGCTCTACAATGAGCAGTTCTTC	CASSGTGLYNEQFF
TRBD2	TRBV6-6	TRBJ2-7	NA	TGTGCCAGCAGCCGAATGGTCGGACTAGCGGGAGAGAACGAGCAGTACTTC	CASSRMVGLAGENEQYF
TRBD2	TRBV10-2	TRBJ2-3	NA	TGCGCCAGCGGGACTAGCGGGAGAACAGATACGCAGTATTTT	CASGTSGRTDTQYF
TRBD1	TRBV20-1	TRBJ1-5	NA	TGCAGTGCTTCCGGGACAGGGGTTAATCAGCCCCAGCATTTT	CSASGTGVNQPQHF
TRBD2	TRBV10-3	TRBJ2-2	NA	TGTGCCATCTGGCCTACTAGCGGAGCTAACACCGGGGAGCTGTTTTTT	CAIWPTSGANTGELFF
TRBD2	TRBV5-5	TRBJ2-5	few	TGTGCCAGCAGCCCGAGGGAAGCGGGAGTAGGAGAGACCCAGTACTTC	CASSPREAGVGETQYF
NA	TRBV6-6	TRBJ1-1	NA	TGTGCCAGCAGTCATCAGGGGCTTGAAGCTTTCTTT	CASSHQGLEAFF
NA	TRBV27	TRBJ2-3	NA	TGTGCCAGCAAACAGGATCCGACAGATACGCAGTATTTT	CASKQDPTDTQYF
TRBD1	TRBV18	TRBJ2-7	few	TGTGCCAGCTCACCTACCACGGACAGGGAACAGTACTTC	CASSPTTDREQYF
NA	TRBV28	TRBJ2-1	NA	TGTGCCACCTGGGGTAGCGCATACAATGAGCAGTTCTTC	CATWGSAYNEQFF
TRBD1	TRBV5-8	TRBJ2-5	NA	TGTGCCAGCAGACAGGGGGATGGAGAGACCCAGTACTTC	CASRQGDGETQYF
NA	TRBV7-9	TRBJ2-5	NA	TGTGCCAGCAGCTTATCCGGACGTGGTGGGGCCGAGACCCAGTACTTC	CASSLSGRGGAETQYF
NA	TRBV3-1	TRBJ1-2	few	TGTGCCAGCAGCCAAGATGTGGAGACGTATGGCTACACCTTC	CASSQDVETYGYTF
TRBD2	TRBV20-1	TRBJ2-1	NA	TGCAGTGCCAGAGTAGCGGGAGAGAGGTCCTACAATGAGCAGTTCTTC	CSARVAGERSYNEQFF
NA	TRBV7-8	TRBJ2-7	NA	TGTGCCAGCAGCTTAGTTGGCGGGGCCTACGAGCAGTACTTC	CASSLVGGAYEQYF
NA	TRBV12-3/TRBV12-4	TRBJ1-2	NA	TGTGCCAGCAGTTTAGTCGTCCGGAATAGGCATGGCTACACCTTC	CASSLVVRNRHGYTF
TRBD1	TRBV29-1	TRBJ1-1	once	TGCAGCGTTGAAGATCTCCCCCAGGGGGCAGTGAGCACTGAAGCTTTCTTT	CSVEDLPQGAVSTEAFF
NA	TRBV7-6	TRBJ1-4	many	TGTGCCAGCAAGAAATCGGGCGGCTTAAATGAAAAACTGTTTTTT	CASKKSGGLNEKLFF
NA	TRBV29-1	TRBJ1-1	NA	TGCAGCGTTGGCGCAGGGTGGGGGATGAACACTGAAGCTTTCTTT	CSVGAGWGMNTEAFF
TRBD2	TRBV10-3	TRBJ2-4	few	TGTGCCATCAGTGAGTCTAGCGGGAGAAGGGATGAGCAGTACTTC	CAISESSGRRDEQYF
NA	TRBV20-1	TRBJ2-1	few	TGCAGTGCTAAAAGGCCGCGGGAAGCCTACAATGAGCAGTTCTTC	CSAKRPREAYNEQFF
TRBD2	TRBV15	TRBJ2-3	NA	TGTGCCACCAGCTTATTAGCGGGGGTGGCAGATACGCAGTATTTT	CATSLLAGVADTQYF
TRBD2	TRBV7-9	TRBJ2-5	few	TGTGCCAGCAGACAGGGGACTAGCGGGAGTTCTCAGTACTTC	CASRQGTSGSSQYF
NA	TRBV10-3	TRBJ2-6	few	TGTGCCATCAGGGGGGAGAGCTCTGGGGCCAACGTCCTGACTTTC	CAIRGESSGANVLTF
NA	TRBV10-3	TRBJ1-1	NA	TGTGCCATCAGTGAGTTCCGGGACACTGAAGCTTTCTTT	CAISEFRDTEAFF
TRBD1	TRBV5-1	TRBJ1-4	NA	TGCGCCAGCAGCTGGGGGGACAGAGCCGAAAAACTGTTTTTT	CASSWGDRAEKLFF
NA	TRBV24-1	TRBJ2-1	NA	TGTGCCACCAGTGACCAGGACTGGGGCAATGAGCAGTTCTTC	CATSDQDWGNEQFF
TRBD2	TRBV18	TRBJ2-1	NA	TGTGCCAGCTCACCACGATGGACTGGCGGGAGTGACGGTGAGCAGTTCTTC	CASSPRWTGGSDGEQFF
NA	TRBV5-1	TRBJ2-3	few	TGCGCCAGCAGTCCTCAGGCGACTAAGCACAGATACGCGTATTTT	CASSPQATKHRYAYF
NA	TRBV20-1	TRBJ2-3	few	TGCAGTGCTAGAAACCCCGGTGGCTTTAGCACAGATACGCAGTATTTT	CSARNPGGFSTDTQYF
NA	TRBV5-6	TRBJ2-7	NA	TGTGCCAGCAGCTTGTATAGGGACACCTACGAGCAGTACTTC	CASSLYRDTYEQYF
TRBD2	TRBV18	TRBJ2-1	few	TGTGCCAGCTCGACGGGACTAGCGGGGGGAAGCGATGAGCAGTTCTTC	CASSTGLAGGSDEQFF
NA	TRBV7-2	TRBJ2-3	few	TGTGCCAGCAGCGTAGCATTCACAGATACGCAGTATTTT	CASSVAFTDTQYF